One sample yielded the 23 T cell receptor beta chains listed below, sequenced in a study of vaccination and CD4 T cells after COVID-19. Indicated time point: late sampling 161 to 241 days after vaccination in three convalescent patients. Treatment denoted: roughly 10-day PBMC culture with coronavirus spike peptide pools or control peptides (ViraFEST assay). These receptors lack a known antigen. The Oncomine TCR Beta short-read assay was applied to DNA of cultured CD4+ T cells. From the PCR reads, TCRdb called clonotypes with MiXCR, one entry per CDR3 protein. The data show tens of thousands of distinct CDR3 sequences, over 25% seen once. Sequences were derived from CD4+ T cells from blood, cultured in vitro, sampled about 7 months after SARS-CoV-2 vaccination. Receptors were obtained from a human donor who had recovered from COVID-19.

The chain employs TRBV6-4 and TRBJ2-1; a possible D gene is TRBD2 (6 bases). Deletions cut 6 bases from V and 10 bases from J, with 16 bases between. The germline V gene encodes CDR1 MRHNA and CDR2 SNTAGT. The CDR3 is made up of 13 amino acids. DNA of the CDR3: TGTGCCAGCAGCTCCCAGGGTGGAGGGGAGCAGTTCTTC. It encodes CASSSQGGGEQFF.

This clonotype is deemed medium-sized (0.01 to 0.1%). This chain connects TRBV7-2 to TRBJ2-3, with TRBD2 matching over 10 bases. The germline V gene encodes CDR1 SGHTA and CDR2 FQGNSA. This CDR3 spans 17 amino acids. V shed 2 bases and J 2 bases; nucleotides not matched to a gene: 7. The CDR3 reads CASSLLTSGANTDTQYF. In nucleotides, the CDR3 is TGTGCCAGCAGCTTACTTACTAGCGGGGCAAACACAGATACGCAGTATTTT. The full variable domain, rest sourced from reference TRBV7-2 and TRBJ2-3, is GAGVSQSPSNKVTEKGKDVELRCDPISGHTALYWYRQSLGQGLEFLIYFQGNSAPDKSGLPSDRFSAERTGGSVSTLTIQRTQQEDSAVYLCASSLLTSGANTDTQYFGPGTRLTVL.

The chain links TRBV6-1 to TRBJ1-6; D uncertain. CDR3 length: 13 residues. Germline-derived CDR1 and CDR2 are MNHNS and SASEGT. V was shortened by 5 bases and J by 4 bases, with 6 bases between the two germline ends. The CDR3 spells CASSQLYNSPLHF. The CDR3 region has the DNA TGTGCCAGCAGTCAGTTGTATAATTCACCCCTCCACTTT.

This chain links TRBV19 with TRBJ1-5, with D unresolved. Trimming shortened V by 5 bases and J by 0 bases, and 11 bases separated the two germline ends. The CDR3 consists of 15 residues. The germline V gene encodes CDR1 LNHDA and CDR2 SQIVND (reference sequence). CDR3 region: CASSVKGNSNQPQHF. The CDR3 bases are TGTGCCAGTAGTGTAAAAGGGAATAGCAATCAGCCCCAGCATTTT.

This clonotype has more than one count but fewer than ten. V is TRBV6-1 and J is TRBJ1-5; the D is unclear. CDR1 is MNHNS and CDR2 is SASEGT in the germline V gene. The V gene lost 7 bases and the J gene lost 6 bases, with 19 bases spanning the gap. The CDR3 sequence is 15 residues long. CDR3 region: CASTRTWGGRQPQHF. The CDR3 nucleotides are TGTGCCAGCACTAGAACCTGGGGTGGGCGTCAGCCCCAGCATTTT.

This sequence joins TRBV6-1 and TRBJ2-7; 7 bases match TRBD2. This CDR3 has 14 residues. The germline V gene encodes CDR1 MNHNS and CDR2 SASEGT. J gave up 5 bases and V 4 bases, and 8 bases lay outside the gene matches. The CDR3 sequence is CASSGFGGRHEQYF. The CDR3 bases are TGTGCCAGCAGTGGCTTTGGCGGGAGACACGAGCAGTACTTC.

This clonotype was found a few times. The gene calls are TRBV11-1 and TRBJ2-5; TRBD1 agrees at 9 bases. CDR1 and CDR2 (germline): SGHAT, FQDESV (reference sequence). Germline trimming cut 4 bases from V and 4 bases from J; bases unmatched to any gene: 7. The CDR3 consists of 15 residues. CDR3 sequence (DNA): TGTGCCAGCAGCTCCGGACAGGGGAGGACAGAGACCCAGTACTTC. This codes for CASSSGQGRTETQYF. Using reference TRBV11-1 and TRBJ2-5 for the parts outside the CDR3, the full variable domain is EAEVAQSPRYKITEKSQAVAFWCDPISGHATLYWYRQILGQGPELLVQFQDESVVDDSQLPKDRFSAERLKGVDSTLKIQPAELGDSAMYLCASSSGQGRTETQYFGPGTRLLVL.

The rearrangement joins TRBV5-4 to TRBJ1-2, with D possibly being TRBD1 (6 bases). Trimming took off 6 bases at V and 4 bases at J, with 19 bases between the two ends. The length of the CDR3 is 15 residues. Germline assignment: CDR1 SGHNT and CDR2 YYREEE (reference sequence). The CDR3: CASTPNPGQPYGYTF. CDR3 nucleotide sequence: TGTGCCAGCACACCGAACCCCGGACAGCCCTATGGCTACACCTTC.

This clonotype is medium-sized in the sample. This chain connects TRBV20-1 to TRBJ2-5, with TRBD2 matching 8 bases. The CDR3 is 14 amino acids. The V gene's germline CDR1 is DFQATT and CDR2 SNEGSKA (reference sequence). V gave up 6 bases and J gave up 8 bases; unmatched junction bases: 14. CDR3 coding DNA: TGCAGTGCAAGTCCCCGGGGGGGCCCAGTTACCCAGTACTTC. Its protein product is CSASPRGGPVTQYF.

This clonotype was observed a few times. This sequence joins TRBV21-1 and TRBJ1-1. TRBV21-1 is a known pseudogene. The CDR3 totals 17 residues. Here the CDR3 reads CASSRGTRGPVNTEAFF. CDR3 nucleotides: TGTGCCAGCAGCAGGGGGACTAGGGGGCCTGTTAACACTGAAGCTTTCTTT.

The chain is built from TRBV6-1 and TRBJ2-7, with D maybe TRBD1 (5 bases). This CDR3 is 14 amino acids long. Trimming cost V 6 bases and J 1 base, with 13 bases left between them. CDR1 is MNHNS, CDR2 SASEGT, per germline. As DNA, the CDR3 is TGTGCCAGCAGAGACAGCCTGATTTCCTACGAGCAGTACTTC. It codes for CASRDSLISYEQYF.

This clonotype appeared a few times. CDR3 bases: TGTGCCAGCAGCTTAGTCGGGGGGTTCGCCTACGAGCAGTACTTC. The encoded protein is CASSLVGGFAYEQYF. The rearrangement uses TRBV7-9 and TRBJ2-7; 7 bases are a match to TRBD2. Germline assignment: CDR1 SEHNR and CDR2 FQNEAQ (reference sequence). Trimming removed 1 base from V and 2 bases from J; junction bases left unmatched: 5. CDR3 size: 15 residues.

V is TRBV7-8 and J is TRBJ2-3; tentative D call: TRBD1 (6 bases). Germline CDR1 reads SGHVS; CDR2 reads FQNEAQ. The CDR3 contains 13 residues. V was pared by 6 bases and J by 9 bases, with 16 bases between. In DNA, the CDR3 is TGTGCCAGCAGTCAAGGAGCGCAGGGGACGCAGTATTTT. Its protein product is CASSQGAQGTQYF.

The rearrangement uses TRBV24-1 and TRBJ2-7; 8 bases are a match to TRBD1. This CDR3 has 15 amino acids. V shed 7 bases, J shed 2 bases, and the junction held 9 bases outside the gene matches. Germline-derived CDR1 and CDR2 are KGHDR and SFDVKD. Written as DNA, the CDR3 is TGTGCCACCAGCCCCGGACAGGGAAGGGCCTACGAGCAGTACTTC. It is translated as CATSPGQGRAYEQYF.

V usage is TRBV4-3 and J usage is TRBJ2-2, with 8 bases fitting TRBD2. With 1 base clipped from V and 7 bases from J, the junction kept 8 bases outside the gene matches. Per the germline V gene, CDR1 is LGHNA and CDR2 is YSLEER. This CDR3 comprises 16 residues. CDR3 coding DNA: TGCGCCAGCAGCCAAGGCGGGGGGCGGGACATCGGGGAGCTGTTTTTT. Translation: CASSQGGGRDIGELFF.

This clonotype has only a few counts. This chain links TRBV7-3 with TRBJ2-2, with D perhaps matching TRBD1 or TRBD2 (5 bases each). The CDR3 consists of 14 residues. Trimming removed 5 bases from V and 7 bases from J, with 14 bases in between. CDR1 SGHTA and CDR2 FQGTGA come from the germline V gene. Here the CDR3 DNA reads TGTGCCAGCAGCGGGGGAGCTTGGGGCGGGGAGCTGTTTTTT. Translating gives CASSGGAWGGELFF.

The V and J genes are TRBV25-1 and TRBJ1-2; D possibly corresponds to TRBD1 (6 bases). This CDR3 has 14 residues. The V gene lost 8 bases and the J gene lost 10 bases, with 23 bases spanning the gap. Germline CDR1 and CDR2: MGHDK and SYGVNS. The CDR3 DNA follows: TGTGCCAGCGGCACAAGCAGGGGTGGCCCCTACTACACCTTC. Translating gives CASGTSRGGPYYTF.

This rearrangement joins TRBV5-4 to TRBJ2-3; 12 bases agree with TRBD2. V dropped 4 bases and J dropped 2; count of bases not matched to a gene: 2. The CDR3 sequence is 15 residues long. The germline V gene encodes CDR1 SGHNT and CDR2 YYREEE (reference sequence). CDR3 sequence: CASSGTSGPTDTQYF. The CDR3 DNA sequence: TGTGCCAGCAGCGGGACTAGCGGGCCCACAGATACGCAGTATTTT. The variable domain in full, with the rest retrieved from reference TRBV5-4 and TRBJ2-3, is ETGVTQSPTHLIKTRGQQVTLRCSSQSGHNTVSWYQQALGQGPQFIFQYYREEENGRGNFPPRFSGLQFPNYSSELNVNALELDDSALYLCASSGTSGPTDTQYFGPGTRLTVL.

By proportion, this clonotype is medium-sized. The chain couples TRBV7-2 to TRBJ2-3; 7 bases agree with TRBD2. The germline V gene has CDR1 SGHTA and CDR2 FQGNSA. This CDR3 has 17 residues. V dropped 5 bases and J dropped 11; count of bases not matched to a gene: 22. The CDR3 protein is CASSLRGEGLPPMWQYF. DNA for the CDR3: TGTGCCAGCAGCCTACGGGGGGAGGGACTACCTCCTATGTGGCAGTATTTT.

The V gene is TRBV4-3, the J gene TRBJ2-3; D is ambiguous. The germline gives CDR1 LGHNA, CDR2 YSLEER. This CDR3 is built from 15 residues. Trimming pared 0 bases from V and 1 base from J, leaving 8 bases between. The CDR3 is CASSQDPAGTDTQYF. CDR3 nucleotide sequence: TGCGCCAGCAGCCAAGATCCGGCAGGCACAGATACGCAGTATTTT.

This clonotype was picked up a small number of times. The genes are TRBV11-3 and TRBJ2-3; D remains ambiguous. V was trimmed by 0 bases and J by 0 bases, leaving 4 bases between them. The CDR3 covers 14 residues. CDR1 is SGHNT, CDR2 YENEEA, per germline. CDR3 region: CASSLEPSTDTQYF. DNA for the CDR3: TGTGCCAGCAGCTTAGAGCCCAGCACAGATACGCAGTATTTT.

This clonotype was counted once. The J gene is TRBJ2-1, the V gene TRBV6-5; TRBD2 matches 10 bases. Germline V lookup: CDR1 MNHEY, CDR2 SVGAGI. This CDR3 region has 15 residues. V shed 1 base, J shed 10 bases, and the junction held 7 bases outside the gene matches. The CDR3 coding sequence is TGTGCCAGCAGTTACTTGTCTAGCGGGAGTGGGGAGCAGTTCTTC. This gives the protein CASSYLSSGSGEQFF.

The genes are TRBV30 and TRBJ2-7; D not certain. With 1 base removed from V and 4 bases from J, the gap between germline ends came to 5 bases. The CDR3 length is 11 residues. CDR1 is GTSNPN, CDR2 SVGIG, per germline (reference sequence). The CDR3 here is CAWSAKYEQYF. CDR3 bases: TGTGCCTGGAGTGCGAAGTACGAGCAGTACTTC.